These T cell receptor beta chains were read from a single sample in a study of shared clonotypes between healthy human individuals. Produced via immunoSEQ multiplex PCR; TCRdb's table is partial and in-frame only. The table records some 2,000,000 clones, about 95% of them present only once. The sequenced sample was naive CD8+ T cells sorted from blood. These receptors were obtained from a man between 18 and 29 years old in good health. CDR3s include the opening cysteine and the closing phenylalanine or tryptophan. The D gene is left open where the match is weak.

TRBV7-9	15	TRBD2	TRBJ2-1	CASSLAGAGGNEQFF
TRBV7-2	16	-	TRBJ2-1	CASSLAPRMDGNEQFF
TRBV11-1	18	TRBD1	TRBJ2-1	CASSLALTGGLLNNEQFF
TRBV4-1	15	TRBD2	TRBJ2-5	CASSQVLGGQETQYF
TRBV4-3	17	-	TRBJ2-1	CASSPLLAEPTYNEQFF
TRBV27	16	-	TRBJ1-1	CASSSGGRGMNTEAFF
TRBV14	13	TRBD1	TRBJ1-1	CASRYRGVTEAFF
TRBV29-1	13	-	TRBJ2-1	CSVVPSSYNEQFF
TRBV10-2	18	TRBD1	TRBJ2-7	CASSRSPGQEKMGYEQYF
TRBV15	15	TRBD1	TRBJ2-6	CATTQGADGANVLTF
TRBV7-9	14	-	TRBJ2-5	CASSLAGTQETQYF
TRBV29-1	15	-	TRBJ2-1	CSVEGPHYSYNEQFF
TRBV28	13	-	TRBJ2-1	CASSLYSFNEQFF
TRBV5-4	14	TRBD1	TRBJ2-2	CASSPGQGTGELFF
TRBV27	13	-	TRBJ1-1	CASSFGKNTEAFF
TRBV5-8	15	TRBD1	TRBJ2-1	CASSFRTGGYNEQFF
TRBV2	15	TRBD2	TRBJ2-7	CASSEASGRVYEQYF
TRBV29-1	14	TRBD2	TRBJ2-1	CSVNGPGGYNEQFF
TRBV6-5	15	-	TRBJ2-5	CASSYSASGGETQYF
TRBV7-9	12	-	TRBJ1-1	CASIKDSSEAFF
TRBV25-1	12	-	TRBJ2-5	CASSEKDEDQYF
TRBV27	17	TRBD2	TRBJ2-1	CASTRLAGGRSYNEQFF
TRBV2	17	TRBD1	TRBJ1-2	CASSETLGQGRLYGYTF
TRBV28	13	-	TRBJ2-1	CASSSDGYNEQFF
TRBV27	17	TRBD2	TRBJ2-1	CASSPFITRGGLDEQFF
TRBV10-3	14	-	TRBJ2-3	CAIGGGDYTDTQYF
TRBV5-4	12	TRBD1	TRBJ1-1	CASSPGTDEAFF
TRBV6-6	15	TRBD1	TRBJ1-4	CASSLLTGVEEKLFF
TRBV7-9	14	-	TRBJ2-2	CASSPLPNTGELFF
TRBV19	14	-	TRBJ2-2	CASSSPANTGELFF
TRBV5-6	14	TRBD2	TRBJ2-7	CASSQGLAMYEQYF
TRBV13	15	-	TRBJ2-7	CASSLGSPGPHEQYF
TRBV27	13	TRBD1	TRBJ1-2	CASSMGQGYGYTF
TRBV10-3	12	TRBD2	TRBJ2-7	CAMTSGSYEQYF
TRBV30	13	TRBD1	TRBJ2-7	CAWCSGQAYEQYF
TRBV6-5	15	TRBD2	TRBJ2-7	CASRPLGLAGLSKYF
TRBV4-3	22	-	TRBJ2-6	CASSQSFHIRDTYPSGANVLTF
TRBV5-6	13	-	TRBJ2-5	CASSFGQIETQYF
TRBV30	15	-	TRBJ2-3	CAWSVGGTSTDTQYF
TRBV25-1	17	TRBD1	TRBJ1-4	CASSPGTGGRTNEKLFF
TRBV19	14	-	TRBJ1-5	CASVKRDLDQPQHF
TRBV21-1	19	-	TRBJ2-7	CASSKASGGMFRGTYEQYF
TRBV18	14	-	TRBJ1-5	CASSPSGGAQPQHF
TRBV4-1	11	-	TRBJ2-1	CASRGYNEQFF
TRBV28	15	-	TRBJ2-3	CASSLSGDLTDTQYF
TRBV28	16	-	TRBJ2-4	CASSLKQFLSKNIQYF
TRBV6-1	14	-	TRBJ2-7	CASASSGGAYEQYF
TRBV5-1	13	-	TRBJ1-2	CASSLAGQDGYTF
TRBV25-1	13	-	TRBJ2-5	CASIDGQRETQYF
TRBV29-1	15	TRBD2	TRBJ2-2	CSVRVAGANTGELFF
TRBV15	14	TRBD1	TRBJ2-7	CATSPGQGKYEQYF
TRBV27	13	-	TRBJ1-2	CASSVDSVYGYTF
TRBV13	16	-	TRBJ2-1	CASSTTVSSSYNEQFF